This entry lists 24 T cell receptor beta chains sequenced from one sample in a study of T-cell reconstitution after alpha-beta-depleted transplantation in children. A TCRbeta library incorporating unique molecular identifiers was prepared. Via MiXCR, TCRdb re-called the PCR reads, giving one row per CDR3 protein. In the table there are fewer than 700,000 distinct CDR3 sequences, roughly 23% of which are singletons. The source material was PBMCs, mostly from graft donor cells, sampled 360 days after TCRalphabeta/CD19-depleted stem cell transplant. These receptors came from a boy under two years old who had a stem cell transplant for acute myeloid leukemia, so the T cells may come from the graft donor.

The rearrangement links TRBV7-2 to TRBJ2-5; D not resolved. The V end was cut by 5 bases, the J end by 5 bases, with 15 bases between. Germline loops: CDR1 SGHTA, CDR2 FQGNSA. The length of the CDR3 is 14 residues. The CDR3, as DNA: TGTGCCAGCAGCCTAAATGGGGTTCTTGAGACCCAGTACTTC. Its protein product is CASSLNGVLETQYF.

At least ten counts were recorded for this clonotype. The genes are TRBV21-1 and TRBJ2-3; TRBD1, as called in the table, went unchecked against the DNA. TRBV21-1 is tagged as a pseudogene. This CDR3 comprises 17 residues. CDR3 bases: TGTGCCAGCAGCAAAGGGGCGAGGAAGTCGGTGACAGATACGCAGTATTTT. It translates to CASSKGARKSVTDTQYF.

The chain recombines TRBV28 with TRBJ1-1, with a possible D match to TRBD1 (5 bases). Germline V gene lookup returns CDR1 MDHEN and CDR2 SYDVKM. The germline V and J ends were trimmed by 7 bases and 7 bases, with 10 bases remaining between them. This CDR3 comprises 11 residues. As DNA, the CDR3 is TGTGCCAGCAAAGGGGACGTTGAAGCTTTCTTT. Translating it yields CASKGDVEAFF.

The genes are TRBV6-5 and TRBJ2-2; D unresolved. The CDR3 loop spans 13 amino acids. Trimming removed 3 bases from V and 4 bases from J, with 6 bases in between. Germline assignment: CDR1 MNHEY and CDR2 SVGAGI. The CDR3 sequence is CASSYDPTGELFF. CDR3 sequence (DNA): TGTGCCAGCAGTTATGATCCCACCGGGGAGCTGTTTTTT.

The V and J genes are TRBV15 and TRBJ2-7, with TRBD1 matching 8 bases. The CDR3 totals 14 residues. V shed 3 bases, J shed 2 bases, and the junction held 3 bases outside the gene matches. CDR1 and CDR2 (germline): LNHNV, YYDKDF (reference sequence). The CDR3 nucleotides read TGTGCCACCAGCAGGACAGGGGAGACCTACGAGCAGTACTTC. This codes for CATSRTGETYEQYF.

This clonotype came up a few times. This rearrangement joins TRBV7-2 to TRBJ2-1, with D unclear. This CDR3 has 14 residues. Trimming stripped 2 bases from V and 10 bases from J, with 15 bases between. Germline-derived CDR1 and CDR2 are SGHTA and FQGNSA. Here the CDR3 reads CASSLRLGKNEQFF. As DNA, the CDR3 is TGTGCCAGCAGCTTAAGACTGGGGAAGAACGAGCAGTTCTTC.

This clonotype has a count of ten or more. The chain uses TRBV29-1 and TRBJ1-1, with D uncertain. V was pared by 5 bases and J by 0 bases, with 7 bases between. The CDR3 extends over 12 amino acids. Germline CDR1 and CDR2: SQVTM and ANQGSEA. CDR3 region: CSVFQLNTEAFF. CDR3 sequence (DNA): TGCAGCGTTTTCCAATTGAACACTGAAGCTTTCTTT.

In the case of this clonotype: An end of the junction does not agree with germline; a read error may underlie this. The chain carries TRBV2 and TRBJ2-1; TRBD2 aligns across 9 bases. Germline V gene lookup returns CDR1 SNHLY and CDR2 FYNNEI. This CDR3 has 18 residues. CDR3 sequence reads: CASSEALRLAGTYDEQFF. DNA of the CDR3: TGTGCCAGCAGTGAAGCGCTTCGGCTAGCGGGGACCTACGATGAGCAGTTCTTC.

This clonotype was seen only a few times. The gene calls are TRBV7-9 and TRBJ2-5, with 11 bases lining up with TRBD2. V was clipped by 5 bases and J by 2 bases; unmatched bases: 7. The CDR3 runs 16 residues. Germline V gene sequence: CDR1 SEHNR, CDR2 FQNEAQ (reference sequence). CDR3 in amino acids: CASSPGTSGSQETQYF. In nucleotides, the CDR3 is TGTGCCAGCAGCCCCGGGACTAGCGGATCGCAAGAGACCCAGTACTTC.

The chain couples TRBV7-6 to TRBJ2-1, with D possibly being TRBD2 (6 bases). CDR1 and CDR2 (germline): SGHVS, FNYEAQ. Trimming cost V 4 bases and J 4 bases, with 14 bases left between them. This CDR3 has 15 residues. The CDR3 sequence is CASSSRLERYNEQFF. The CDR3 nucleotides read TGTGCCAGCAGCTCCAGACTAGAAAGGTACAATGAGCAGTTCTTC. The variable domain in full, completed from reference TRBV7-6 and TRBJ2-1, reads GAGVSQSPRYKVTKRGQDVALRCDPISGHVSLYWYRQALGQGPEFLTYFNYEAQQDKSGLPNDRFSAERPEGSISTLTIQRTEQRDSAMYRCASSSRLERYNEQFFGPGTRLTVL.

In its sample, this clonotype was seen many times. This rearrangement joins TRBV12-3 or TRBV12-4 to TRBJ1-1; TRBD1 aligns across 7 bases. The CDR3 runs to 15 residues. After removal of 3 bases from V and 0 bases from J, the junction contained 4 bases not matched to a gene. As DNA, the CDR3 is TGTGCCAGCAGTTTCGGACAGGTTGTGAACACTGAAGCTTTCTTT. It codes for CASSFGQVVNTEAFF.

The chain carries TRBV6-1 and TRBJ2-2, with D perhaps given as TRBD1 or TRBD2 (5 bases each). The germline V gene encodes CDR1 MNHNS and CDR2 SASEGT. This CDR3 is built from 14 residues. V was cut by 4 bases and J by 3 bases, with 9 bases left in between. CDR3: CASSAGPYTGELFF. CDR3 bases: TGTGCCAGCAGTGCGGGGCCTTACACCGGGGAGCTGTTTTTT.

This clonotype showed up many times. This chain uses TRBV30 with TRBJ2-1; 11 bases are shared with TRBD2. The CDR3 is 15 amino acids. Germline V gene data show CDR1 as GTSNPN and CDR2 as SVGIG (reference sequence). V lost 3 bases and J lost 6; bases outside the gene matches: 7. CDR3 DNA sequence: TGTGCCTGGAGGCGTAGCGGGGGGGCCCGCAATGAGCAGTTCTTC. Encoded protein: CAWRRSGGARNEQFF.

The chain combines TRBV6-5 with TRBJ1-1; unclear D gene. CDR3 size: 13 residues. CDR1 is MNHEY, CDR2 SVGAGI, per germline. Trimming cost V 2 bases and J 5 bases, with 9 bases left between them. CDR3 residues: CASSYVRWTEAFF. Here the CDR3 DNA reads TGTGCCAGCAGTTACGTCCGCTGGACTGAAGCTTTCTTT.

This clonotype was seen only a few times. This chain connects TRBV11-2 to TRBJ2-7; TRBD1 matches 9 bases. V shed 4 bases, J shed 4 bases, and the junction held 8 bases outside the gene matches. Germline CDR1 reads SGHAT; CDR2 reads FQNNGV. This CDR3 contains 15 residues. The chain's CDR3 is CASSWTGVGRYEQYF. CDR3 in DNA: TGTGCCAGCAGCTGGACAGGGGTGGGAAGGTACGAGCAGTACTTC.

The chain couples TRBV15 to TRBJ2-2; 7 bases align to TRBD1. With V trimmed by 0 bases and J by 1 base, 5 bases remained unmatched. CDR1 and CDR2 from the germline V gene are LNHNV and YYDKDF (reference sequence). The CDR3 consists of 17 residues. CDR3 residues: CATSRDFRTGNTGELFF. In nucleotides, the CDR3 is TGTGCCACCAGCAGAGATTTTCGGACAGGGAACACCGGGGAGCTGTTTTTT.

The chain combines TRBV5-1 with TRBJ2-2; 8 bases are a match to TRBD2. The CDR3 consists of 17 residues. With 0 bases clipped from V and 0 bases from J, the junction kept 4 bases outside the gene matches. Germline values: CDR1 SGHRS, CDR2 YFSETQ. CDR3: CASSLVRGGPNTGELFF. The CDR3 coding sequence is TGCGCCAGCAGCTTGGTTCGCGGGGGGCCGAACACCGGGGAGCTGTTTTTT.

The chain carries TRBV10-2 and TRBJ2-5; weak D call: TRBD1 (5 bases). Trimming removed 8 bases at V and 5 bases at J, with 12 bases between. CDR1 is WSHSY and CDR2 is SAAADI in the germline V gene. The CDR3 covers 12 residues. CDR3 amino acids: CASRRAGETQYF. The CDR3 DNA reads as TGCGCCAGCCGCAGGGCTGGGGAGACCCAGTACTTC.

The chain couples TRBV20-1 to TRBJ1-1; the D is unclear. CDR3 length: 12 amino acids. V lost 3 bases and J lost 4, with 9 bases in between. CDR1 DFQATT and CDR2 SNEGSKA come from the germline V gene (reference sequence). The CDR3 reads CSARGQSTEAFF. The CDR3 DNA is TGCAGTGCTAGGGGCCAGAGCACTGAAGCTTTCTTT.

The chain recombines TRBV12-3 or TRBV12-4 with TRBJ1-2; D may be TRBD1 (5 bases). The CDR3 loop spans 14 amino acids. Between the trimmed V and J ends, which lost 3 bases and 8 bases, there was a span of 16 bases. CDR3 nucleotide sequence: TGTGCCAGCAGTTTTGGGCAGGGAATACACGGCTACACCTTC. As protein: CASSFGQGIHGYTF.

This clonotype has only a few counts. CDR3 in DNA: TGTGCCAGCGGACAATATAGCGGGGGGGCCAATGAGCAGTTCTTC. Translating gives CASGQYSGGANEQFF. The chain combines TRBV12-3 or TRBV12-4 with TRBJ2-1; 11 bases agree with TRBD2. The CDR3 consists of 15 residues. Unmatched junction bases numbered 9, after V lost 8 bases and J lost 6 bases.

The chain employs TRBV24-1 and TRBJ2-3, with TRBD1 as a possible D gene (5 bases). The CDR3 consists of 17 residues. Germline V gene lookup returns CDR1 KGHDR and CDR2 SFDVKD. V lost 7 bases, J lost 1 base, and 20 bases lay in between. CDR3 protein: CATRKNPGHQGTDTQYF. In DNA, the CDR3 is TGTGCCACCAGGAAAAACCCCGGACATCAGGGCACAGATACGCAGTATTTT.

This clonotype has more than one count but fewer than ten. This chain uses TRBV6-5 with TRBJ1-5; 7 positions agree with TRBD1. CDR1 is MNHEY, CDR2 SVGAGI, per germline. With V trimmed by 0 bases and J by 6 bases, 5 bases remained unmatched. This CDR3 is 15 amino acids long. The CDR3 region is CASSYSTGPGQPQHF. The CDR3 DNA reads TGTGCCAGCAGTTACTCGACAGGGCCTGGTCAGCCCCAGCATTTT.

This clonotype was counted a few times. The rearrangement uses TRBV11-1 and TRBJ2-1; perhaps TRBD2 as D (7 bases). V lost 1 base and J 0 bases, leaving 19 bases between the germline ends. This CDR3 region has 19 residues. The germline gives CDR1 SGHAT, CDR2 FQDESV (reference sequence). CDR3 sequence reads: CASSLEWGASGGSYNEQFF. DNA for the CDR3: TGTGCCAGCAGCTTAGAATGGGGGGCTAGCGGAGGCTCCTACAATGAGCAGTTCTTC.